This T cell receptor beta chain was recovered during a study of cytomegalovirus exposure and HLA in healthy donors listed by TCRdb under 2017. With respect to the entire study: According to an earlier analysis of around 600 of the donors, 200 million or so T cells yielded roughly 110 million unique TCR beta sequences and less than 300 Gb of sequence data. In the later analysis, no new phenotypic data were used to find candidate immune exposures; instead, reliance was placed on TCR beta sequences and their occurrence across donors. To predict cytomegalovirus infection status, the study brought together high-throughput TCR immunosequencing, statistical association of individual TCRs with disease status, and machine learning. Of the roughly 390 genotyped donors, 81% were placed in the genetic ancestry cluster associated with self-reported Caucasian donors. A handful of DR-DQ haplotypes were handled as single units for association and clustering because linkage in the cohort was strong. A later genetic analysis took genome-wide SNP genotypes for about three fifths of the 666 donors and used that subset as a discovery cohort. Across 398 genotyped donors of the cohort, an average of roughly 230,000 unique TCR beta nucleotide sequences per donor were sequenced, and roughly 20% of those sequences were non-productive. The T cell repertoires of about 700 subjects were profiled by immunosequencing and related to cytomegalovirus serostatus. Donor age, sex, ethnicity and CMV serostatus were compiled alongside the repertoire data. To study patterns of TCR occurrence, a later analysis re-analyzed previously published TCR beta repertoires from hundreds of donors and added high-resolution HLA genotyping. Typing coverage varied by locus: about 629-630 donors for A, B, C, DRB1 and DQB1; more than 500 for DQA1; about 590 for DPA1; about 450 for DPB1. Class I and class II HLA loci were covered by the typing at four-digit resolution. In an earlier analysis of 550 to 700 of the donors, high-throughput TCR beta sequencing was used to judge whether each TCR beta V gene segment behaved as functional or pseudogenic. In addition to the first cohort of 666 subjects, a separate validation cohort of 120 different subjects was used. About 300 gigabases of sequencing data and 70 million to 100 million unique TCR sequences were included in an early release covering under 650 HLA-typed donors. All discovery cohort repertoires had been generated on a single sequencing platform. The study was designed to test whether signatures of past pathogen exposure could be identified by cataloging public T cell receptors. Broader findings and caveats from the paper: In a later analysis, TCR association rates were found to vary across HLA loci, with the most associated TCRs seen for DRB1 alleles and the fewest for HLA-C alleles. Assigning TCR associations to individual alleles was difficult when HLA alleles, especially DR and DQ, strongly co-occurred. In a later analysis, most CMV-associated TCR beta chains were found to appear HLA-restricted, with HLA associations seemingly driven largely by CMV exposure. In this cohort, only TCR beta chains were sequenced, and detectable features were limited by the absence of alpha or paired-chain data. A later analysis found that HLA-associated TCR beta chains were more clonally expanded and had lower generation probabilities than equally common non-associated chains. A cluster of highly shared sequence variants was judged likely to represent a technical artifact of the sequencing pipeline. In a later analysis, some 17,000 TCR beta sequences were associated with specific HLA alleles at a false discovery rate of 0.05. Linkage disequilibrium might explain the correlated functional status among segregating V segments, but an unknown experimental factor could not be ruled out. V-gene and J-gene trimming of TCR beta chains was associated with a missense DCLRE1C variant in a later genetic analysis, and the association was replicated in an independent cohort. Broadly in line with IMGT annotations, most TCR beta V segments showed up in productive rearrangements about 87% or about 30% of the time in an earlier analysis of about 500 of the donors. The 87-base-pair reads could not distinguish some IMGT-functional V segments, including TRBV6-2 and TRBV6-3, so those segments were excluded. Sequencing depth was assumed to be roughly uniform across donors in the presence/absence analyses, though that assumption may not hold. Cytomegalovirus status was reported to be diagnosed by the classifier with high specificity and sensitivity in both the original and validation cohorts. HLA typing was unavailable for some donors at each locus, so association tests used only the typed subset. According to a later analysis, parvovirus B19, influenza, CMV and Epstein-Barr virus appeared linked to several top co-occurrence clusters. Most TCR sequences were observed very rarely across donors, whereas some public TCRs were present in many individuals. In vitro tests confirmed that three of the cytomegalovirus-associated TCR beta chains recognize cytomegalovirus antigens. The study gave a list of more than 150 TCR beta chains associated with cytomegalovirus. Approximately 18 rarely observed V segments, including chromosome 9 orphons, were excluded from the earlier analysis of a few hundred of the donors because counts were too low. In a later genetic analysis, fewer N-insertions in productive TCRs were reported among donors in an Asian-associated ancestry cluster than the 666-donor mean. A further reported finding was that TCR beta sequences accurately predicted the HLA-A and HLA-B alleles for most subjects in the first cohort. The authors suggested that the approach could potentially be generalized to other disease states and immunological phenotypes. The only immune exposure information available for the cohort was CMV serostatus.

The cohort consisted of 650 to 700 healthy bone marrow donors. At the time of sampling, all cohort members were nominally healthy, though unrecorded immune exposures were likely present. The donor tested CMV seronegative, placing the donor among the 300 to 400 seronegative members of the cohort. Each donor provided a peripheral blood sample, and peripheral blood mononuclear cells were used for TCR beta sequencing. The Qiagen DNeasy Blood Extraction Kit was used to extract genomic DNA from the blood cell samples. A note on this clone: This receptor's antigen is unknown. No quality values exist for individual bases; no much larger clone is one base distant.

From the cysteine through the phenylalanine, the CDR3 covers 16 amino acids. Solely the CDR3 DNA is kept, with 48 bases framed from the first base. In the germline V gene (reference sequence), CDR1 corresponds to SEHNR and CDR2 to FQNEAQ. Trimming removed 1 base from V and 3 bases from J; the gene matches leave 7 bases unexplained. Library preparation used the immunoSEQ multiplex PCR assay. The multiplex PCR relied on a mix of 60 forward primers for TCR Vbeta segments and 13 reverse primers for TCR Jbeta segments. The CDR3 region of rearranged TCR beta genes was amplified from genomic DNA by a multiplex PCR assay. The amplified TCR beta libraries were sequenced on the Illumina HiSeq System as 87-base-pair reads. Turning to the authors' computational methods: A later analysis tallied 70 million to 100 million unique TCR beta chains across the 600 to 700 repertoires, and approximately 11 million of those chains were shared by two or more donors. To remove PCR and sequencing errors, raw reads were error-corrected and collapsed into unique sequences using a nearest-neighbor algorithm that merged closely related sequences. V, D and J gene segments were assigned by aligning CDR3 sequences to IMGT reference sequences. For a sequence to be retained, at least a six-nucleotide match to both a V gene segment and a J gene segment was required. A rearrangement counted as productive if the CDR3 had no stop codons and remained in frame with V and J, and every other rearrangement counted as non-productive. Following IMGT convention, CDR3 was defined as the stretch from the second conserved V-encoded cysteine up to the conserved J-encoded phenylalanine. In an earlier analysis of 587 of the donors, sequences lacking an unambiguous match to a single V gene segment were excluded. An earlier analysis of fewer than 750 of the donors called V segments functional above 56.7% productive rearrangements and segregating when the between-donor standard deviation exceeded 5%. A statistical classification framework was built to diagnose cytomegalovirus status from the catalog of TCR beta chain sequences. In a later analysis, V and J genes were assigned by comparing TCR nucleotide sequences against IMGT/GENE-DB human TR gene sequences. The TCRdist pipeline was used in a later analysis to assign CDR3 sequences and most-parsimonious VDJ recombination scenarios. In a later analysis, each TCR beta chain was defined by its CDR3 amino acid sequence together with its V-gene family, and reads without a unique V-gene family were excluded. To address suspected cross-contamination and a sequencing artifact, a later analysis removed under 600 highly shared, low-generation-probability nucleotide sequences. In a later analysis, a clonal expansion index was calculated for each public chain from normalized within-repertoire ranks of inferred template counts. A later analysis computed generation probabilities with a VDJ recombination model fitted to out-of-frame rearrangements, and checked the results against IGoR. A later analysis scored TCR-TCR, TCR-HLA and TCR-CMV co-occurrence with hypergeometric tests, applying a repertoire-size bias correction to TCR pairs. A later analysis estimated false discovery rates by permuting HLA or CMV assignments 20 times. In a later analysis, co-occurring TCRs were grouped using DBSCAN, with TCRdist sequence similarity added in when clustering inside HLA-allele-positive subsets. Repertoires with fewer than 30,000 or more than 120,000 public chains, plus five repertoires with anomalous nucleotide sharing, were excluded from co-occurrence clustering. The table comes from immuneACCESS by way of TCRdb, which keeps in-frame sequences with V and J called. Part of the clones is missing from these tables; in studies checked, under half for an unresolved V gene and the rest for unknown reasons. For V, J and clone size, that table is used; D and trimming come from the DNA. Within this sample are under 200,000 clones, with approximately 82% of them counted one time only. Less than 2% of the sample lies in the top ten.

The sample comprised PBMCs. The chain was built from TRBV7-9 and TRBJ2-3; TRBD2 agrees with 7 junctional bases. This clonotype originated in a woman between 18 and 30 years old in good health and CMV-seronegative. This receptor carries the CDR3 CASSLVGRFNTDTQYF. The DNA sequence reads TGTGCCAGCAGCTTAGTCGGGAGGTTTAATACAGATACGCAGTATTTT.